The TCR beta chain described here comes from a study of CD8+ T cells in alopecia areata. Sequencing relied on a cDNA template that was reverse transcribed from extracted RNA. Assay: immunoSEQ multiplex PCR; the TCRdb copy retains only in-frame clones and omits some. Of around 200,000 clones in the sample, about 63% were seen once. Germline assignment: CDR1 SGHTA and CDR2 FQGNSA. Trimming removed 4 bases at V and 6 bases at J, with 15 bases between. The CDR3 covers 14 residues. The TCR originated in a human donor with alopecia areata. The source was CD4+ T cells sorted from blood, collected at week 0. The genes are TRBV7-2 and TRBJ1-2, with D tentatively TRBD1 (5 bases). CDR3 in amino acids: CASSSGQSVHGYTF. The CDR3 nucleotides read TGTGCCAGCAGCTCCGGACAATCAGTCCATGGCTACACCTTC.